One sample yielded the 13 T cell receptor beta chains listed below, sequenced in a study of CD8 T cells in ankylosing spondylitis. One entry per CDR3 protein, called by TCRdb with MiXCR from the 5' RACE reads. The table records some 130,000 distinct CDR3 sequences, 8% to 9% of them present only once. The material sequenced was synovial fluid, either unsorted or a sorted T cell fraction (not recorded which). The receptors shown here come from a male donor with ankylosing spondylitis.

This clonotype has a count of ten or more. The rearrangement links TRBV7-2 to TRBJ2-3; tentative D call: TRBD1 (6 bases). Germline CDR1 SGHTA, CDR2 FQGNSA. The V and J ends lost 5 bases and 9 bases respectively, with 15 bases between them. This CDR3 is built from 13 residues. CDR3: CASSGTLGPTQYF. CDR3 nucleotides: TGTGCCAGCAGCGGGACACTCGGGCCAACGCAGTATTTT.

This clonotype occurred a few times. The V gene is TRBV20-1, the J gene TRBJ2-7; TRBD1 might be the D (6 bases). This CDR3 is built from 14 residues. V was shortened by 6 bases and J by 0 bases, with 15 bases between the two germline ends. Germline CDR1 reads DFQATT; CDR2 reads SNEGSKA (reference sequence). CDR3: CSADDRRSSYEQYF. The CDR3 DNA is TGCAGTGCCGACGACAGGCGAAGCTCCTACGAGCAGTACTTC.

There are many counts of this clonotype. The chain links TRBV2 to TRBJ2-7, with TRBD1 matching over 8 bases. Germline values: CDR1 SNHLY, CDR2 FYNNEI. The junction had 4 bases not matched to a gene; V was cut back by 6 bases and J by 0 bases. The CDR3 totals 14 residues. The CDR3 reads CASRRQGISYEQYF. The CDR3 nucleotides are TGTGCCAGCAGGAGACAGGGGATCTCCTACGAGCAGTACTTC. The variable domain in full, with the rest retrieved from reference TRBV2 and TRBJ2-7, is EPEVTQTPSHQVTQMGQEVILRCVPISNHLYFYWYRQILGQKVEFLVSFYNNEISEKSEIFDDQFSVERPDGSNFTLKIRSTKLEDSAMYFCASRRQGISYEQYFGPGTRLTVT.

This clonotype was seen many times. The DNA for the CDR3 is TGCGCCAGCAGCTGGGGACAGGCCGCCACTGAAGCTTTCTTT. Protein sequence: CASSWGQAATEAFF. This chain uses TRBV5-1 with TRBJ1-1; the match to TRBD1 covers 8 bases. The CDR3 runs 14 residues. Germline-derived CDR1 and CDR2 are SGHRS and YFSETQ. The trim removed 3 bases at V and 4 bases at J, leaving 5 bases unmatched.

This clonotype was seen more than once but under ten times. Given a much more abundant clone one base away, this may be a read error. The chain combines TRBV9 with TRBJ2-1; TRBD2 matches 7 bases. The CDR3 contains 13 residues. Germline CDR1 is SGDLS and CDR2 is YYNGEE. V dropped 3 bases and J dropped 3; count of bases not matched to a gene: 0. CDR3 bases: TGTGCCAGCAGCGGGACTAGCTACAATGAGCAGTTCTTC. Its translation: CASSGTSYNEQFF.

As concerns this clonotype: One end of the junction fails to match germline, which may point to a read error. The CDR3 DNA follows: TGTGCCATCAGTGACTGGGACCCGCAGGAAGTTTTCTTT. Translating it yields CAISDWDPQEVFF. The V call is TRBV10-3, the J call TRBJ1-1, with TRBD1 as a possible D gene (5 bases). Germline CDR1 reads ENHRY; CDR2 reads SYGVKD. The CDR3 loop spans 13 amino acids.

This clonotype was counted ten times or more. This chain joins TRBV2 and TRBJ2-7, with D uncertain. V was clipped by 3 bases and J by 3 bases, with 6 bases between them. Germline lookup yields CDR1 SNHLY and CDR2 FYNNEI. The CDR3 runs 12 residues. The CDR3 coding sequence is TGTGCCAGCAGTGACCCCGACTACGAGCAGTACTTC. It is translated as CASSDPDYEQYF.

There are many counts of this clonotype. The CDR3 here is CSASQPGFANTGELFF. As DNA, the CDR3 is TGCAGTGCCTCACAGCCGGGGTTCGCGAACACCGGGGAGCTGTTTTTT. The chain has TRBV20-1 and TRBJ2-2, with a possible D match to TRBD2 (5 bases). CDR1 DFQATT and CDR2 SNEGSKA come from the germline V gene (reference sequence). This CDR3 is 16 amino acids long. V lost 6 bases to trimming and J lost 0 bases, with 17 bases between them.

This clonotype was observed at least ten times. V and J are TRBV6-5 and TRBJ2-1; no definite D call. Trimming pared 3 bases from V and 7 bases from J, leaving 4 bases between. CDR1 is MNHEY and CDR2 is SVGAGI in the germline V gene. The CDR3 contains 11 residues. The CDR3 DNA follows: TGTGCCAGCAGTTATCAGAATGAGCAGTTCTTC. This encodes CASSYQNEQFF.

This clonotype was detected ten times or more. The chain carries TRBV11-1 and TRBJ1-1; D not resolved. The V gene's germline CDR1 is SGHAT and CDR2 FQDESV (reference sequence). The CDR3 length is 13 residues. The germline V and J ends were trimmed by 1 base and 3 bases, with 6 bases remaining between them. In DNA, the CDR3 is TGTGCCAGCAGCTTAGTTCAGGACACTGAAGCTTTCTTT. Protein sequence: CASSLVQDTEAFF. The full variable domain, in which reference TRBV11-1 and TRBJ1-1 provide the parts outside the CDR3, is EAEVAQSPRYKITEKSQAVAFWCDPISGHATLYWYRQILGQGPELLVQFQDESVVDDSQLPKDRFSAERLKGVDSTLKIQPAELGDSAMYLCASSLVQDTEAFFGQGTRLTVV.

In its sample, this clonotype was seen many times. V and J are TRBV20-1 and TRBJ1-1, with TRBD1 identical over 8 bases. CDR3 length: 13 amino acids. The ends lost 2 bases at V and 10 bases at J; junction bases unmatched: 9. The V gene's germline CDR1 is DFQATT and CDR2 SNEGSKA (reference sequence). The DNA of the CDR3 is TGCAGTGCTAGAACTCAGATAACAGGGGGAGCTTTCTTT. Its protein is CSARTQITGGAFF.

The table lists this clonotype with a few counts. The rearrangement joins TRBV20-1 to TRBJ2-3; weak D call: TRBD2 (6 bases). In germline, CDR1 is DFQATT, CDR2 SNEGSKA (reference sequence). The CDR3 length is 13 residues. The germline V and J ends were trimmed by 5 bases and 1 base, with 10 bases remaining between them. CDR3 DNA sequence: TGCAGTGCTCAGCCGGGAGGCACAGATACGCAGTATTTT. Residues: CSAQPGGTDTQYF.

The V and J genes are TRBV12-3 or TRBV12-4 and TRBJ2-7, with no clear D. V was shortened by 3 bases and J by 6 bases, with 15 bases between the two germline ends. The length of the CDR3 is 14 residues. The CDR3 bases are TGTGCCAGCAGTTTGTATAGCATAGCAGGCGAGCAGTACTTC. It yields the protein CASSLYSIAGEQYF.